A selection of T cell receptor beta chains follows, all from one sample in a study of T cell responses to AZD1222 COVID-19 vaccine. The table came from immunoSEQ multiplex PCR; TCRdb's copy has only in-frame clones and leaves some out. Of approximately 60,000 clones in the sample, roughly 84% were seen once. This sample comprised peripheral blood, obtained on day 0 of AZD1222 vaccination. Receptors were obtained from an adult in good health. CDR3s include the opening cysteine and the closing phenylalanine or tryptophan. A D gene is named only where the DNA matches it firmly. Clone size is given for some rows only: seen once, a few or many times, or a class if the clone is expanded.

size	V	length	J	D	DNA	CDR3
.	TRBV2	20	TRBJ2-4	.	TGTGCCAGCAGCCCCCCTGGGCGACCCTTCGGCTGGGCGCTCAAAAACATTCAGTACTTC	CASSPPGRPFGWALKNIQYF
.	TRBV5-1	14	TRBJ2-3	.	TGCGCCAGCAGCTTGGATGGTGGCACAGATACGCAGTATTTT	CASSLDGGTDTQYF
.	TRBV30	16	TRBJ1-5	.	TGTGCCTGGAGTGTTTTTCTGGGGGGCAGCAATCAGCCCCAGCATTTT	CAWSVFLGGSNQPQHF
.	TRBV5-1	13	TRBJ2-3	.	TGCGCCAGCAGCTTAAGCTTCACAGATACGCAGTATTTT	CASSLSFTDTQYF
.	TRBV6-5	15	TRBJ2-1	.	TGTGCCAGCAGCCCCTATTTAGCGAACGGCAATGAGCAGTTCTTC	CASSPYLANGNEQFF
.	TRBV19	15	TRBJ2-2	TRBD2	TGTGCCAGTAGTATGGGGACTAGCGGGAAGAGGGAGCTGTTTTTT	CASSMGTSGKRELFF
once	TRBV2	12	TRBJ2-7	.	TGTGCCAGCAACGAGGCCACGAACGAGCAGTACTTC	CASNEATNEQYF
few	TRBV4-2	14	TRBJ2-7	TRBD2	TGTGCCAGCAGCCAAGAATCGCGGGAGAACGAGCAGTACTTC	CASSQESRENEQYF
.	TRBV24-1	16	TRBJ2-2	TRBD2	TGTGCCACCAGTGAGCTGACTAGCGGGAACACCGGGGAGCTGTTTTTT	CATSELTSGNTGELFF
.	TRBV7-2	13	TRBJ2-1	TRBD2	TGTGCCAGCAAATCAGCGGGGGTAACTGAGCAGTTCTTC	CASKSAGVTEQFF
.	TRBV12-3/TRBV12-4	13	TRBJ1-2	.	TGTGCCAGCAGTTTAGGACAGACGGTAGGCTACACCTTC	CASSLGQTVGYTF
.	TRBV6-2/TRBV6-3	14	TRBJ2-3	TRBD2	TGTGCCAGCAGTCCGGGACTAGAAGCAGATACGCAGTATTTT	CASSPGLEADTQYF
.	TRBV5-8	14	TRBJ1-1	.	TGTGCCAGCAGCCCAATGCCAGCCAACACTGAAGCTTTCTTT	CASSPMPANTEAFF
.	TRBV6-6	14	TRBJ1-2	TRBD1	TGTGCCAGCAGAGAAGGCAGGGGGATCAGTGGCTACACCTTC	CASREGRGISGYTF
.	TRBV7-9	14	TRBJ2-5	.	TGTGCCAGCAGCTTAGAGGGGTACCAAGAGACCCAGTACTTC	CASSLEGYQETQYF
.	TRBV7-2	12	TRBJ2-1	.	TGTGCCAGCAGCACCGCGGCAGATGAGCAGTTCTTC	CASSTAADEQFF
.	TRBV19	13	TRBJ1-1	.	TGTGCCAGTACGTCCGGAGTGAACACTGAAGCTTTCTTT	CASTSGVNTEAFF
.	TRBV28	15	TRBJ1-1	TRBD1	TGTGCCAGCAGCGCCCCCGGGACAGCGAACACTGAAGCTTTCTTT	CASSAPGTANTEAFF
.	TRBV5-1	16	TRBJ2-7	.	TGCGCCAGCAGCCCATTCCCCGGGACTCAGCTAGGGGAGCAGTACTTC	CASSPFPGTQLGEQYF
.	TRBV19	13	TRBJ2-1	.	TGTGCCAGTAGTATTATCTTAGGGTATGAGCAGTTCTTC	CASSIILGYEQFF
.	TRBV28	14	TRBJ1-1	.	TGTGCCAGCAGGGACAGAACCCTGAACACTGAAGCTTTCTTT	CASRDRTLNTEAFF
.	TRBV10-3	17	TRBJ2-5	TRBD1	TGTGCCATCAGTGAATACGGGACAGGGGCGCGACAAGAGACCCAGTACTTC	CAISEYGTGARQETQYF
.	TRBV3-1/TRBV3-2	14	TRBJ1-6	.	TGTGCCAGCAGCCAAAAGGACAGTAGATCACCCCTCCACTTT	CASSQKDSRSPLHF
.	TRBV9	15	TRBJ2-7	TRBD1	TGTGCCAGCAGCGTAGACGGGACAGGGCGATACGAGCAGTACTTC	CASSVDGTGRYEQYF
.	TRBV9	15	TRBJ1-6	TRBD1	TGTGCCAGCAGCGTAGCCGGGGACAGCGGTTCACCCCTCCACTTT	CASSVAGDSGSPLHF
few	TRBV19	16	TRBJ1-1	TRBD1	TGTGCCAGTAGTTTTCAGGGACAGCTACCCGGGACTGAAGCTTTCTTT	CASSFQGQLPGTEAFF
few	TRBV11-2	15	TRBJ2-1	.	TGTGCCAGCAGCCCAGCAGGGCCCTCCTACAATGAGCAGTTCTTC	CASSPAGPSYNEQFF
once	TRBV10-3	15	TRBJ1-4	.	TGTGCCATCAGTGATATCGGCAGGGAGGATGAAAAACTGTTTTTT	CAISDIGREDEKLFF
.	TRBV5-4	16	TRBJ1-2	.	TGTGCCAGCAGCTTGGGAGGGGGACTTAGGGGCTATGGCTACACCTTC	CASSLGGGLRGYGYTF
.	TRBV10-3	13	TRBJ1-5	.	TGTGCCATCAGTGTCGGGGACAATCAGCCCCAGCATTTT	CAISVGDNQPQHF
few	TRBV4-3	14	TRBJ2-3	TRBD1	TGCGCCAGCAGCCCTAGCCAGGGGGCAGATACGCAGTATTTT	CASSPSQGADTQYF
.	TRBV10-3	18	TRBJ2-2	TRBD2	TGTGCCACCATGGGACTAGCGGGAGATTACGCGAACACCGGGGAGCTGTTTTTT	CATMGLAGDYANTGELFF